The rows below give T cell receptor beta chains drawn from one sample of a study of blood T cell repertoires in COVID-19. Using immunoSEQ multiplex PCR, the repertoire was profiled, and TCRdb retains in-frame clones only, with some absent. This table holds roughly 220,000 clones, 84% found once. The sequencing input was peripheral blood. These receptor sequences come from a woman aged 40-49 years who had recovered from COVID-19. CDR3s include the opening cysteine and the closing phenylalanine or tryptophan. A D gene is named only where the DNA matches it firmly. The size entry is marked missing in some rows and otherwise reads once, few, many or a size class.

abundance	d_gene	j_gene	v_gene	CDR3aa	CDR3nt
-	-	TRBJ2-1	TRBV11-2	CASSFASYNEQFF	TGTGCCAGCAGCTTCGCGTCCTACAATGAGCAGTTCTTC
-	TRBD1	TRBJ1-6	TRBV19	CASSIGTGWNSPLHF	TGTGCCAGTAGTATTGGGACAGGTTGGAATTCACCCCTCCACTTT
-	TRBD1	TRBJ1-1	TRBV9	CASSGTGGAATEAFF	TGTGCCAGCAGCGGGACAGGGGGCGCGGCCACTGAAGCTTTCTTT
-	-	TRBJ1-1	TRBV20-1	CSARETVAFF	TGCAGTGCTAGGGAGACAGTGGCTTTCTTT
few	TRBD1	TRBJ2-7	TRBV11-1	CASSPGQDSYEQYF	TGTGCCAGCAGCCCTGGACAGGACTCCTACGAGCAGTACTTC
-	-	TRBJ1-1	TRBV29-1	CSGEGDTHTEAFF	TGCAGCGGGGAGGGGGATACCCACACTGAAGCTTTCTTT
-	-	TRBJ2-5	TRBV2	CASRYSNLHQETQYF	TGTGCCAGCAGGTACAGCAACCTACACCAAGAGACCCAGTACTTC
-	TRBD1	TRBJ1-4	TRBV25-1	CASSDVGGGNEKLFF	TGTGCCAGCAGTGATGTAGGGGGCGGTAATGAAAAACTGTTTTTT
-	TRBD1	TRBJ1-2	TRBV3-1/TRBV3-2	CASSLTQGAPFGYTF	TGTGCCAGCAGCCTGACCCAGGGGGCCCCCTTCGGCTACACCTTC
once	-	TRBJ1-1	TRBV3-1/TRBV3-2	CASSQHETGFQDEAFF	TGTGCCAGCAGCCAGCACGAAACAGGCTTTCAGGATGAAGCTTTCTTT
-	-	TRBJ1-6	TRBV5-5	CASSLGVQGLNSPLHF	TGTGCCAGCAGCTTGGGGGTCCAGGGTTTGAATTCACCCCTCCACTTT
few	TRBD2	TRBJ2-7	TRBV10-2	CASRPQGLAGTYEQYF	TGCGCCAGCAGGCCTCAGGGGCTAGCGGGGACCTACGAGCAGTACTTC
-	TRBD1	TRBJ1-4	TRBV4-3	CASSQGGLLGQGLFGTNEKLFF	TGCGCCAGCAGCCAAGGAGGTCTGCTTGGACAGGGACTTTTTGGCACTAATGAAAAACTGTTTTTT
-	TRBD1	TRBJ2-5	TRBV10-1	CASSDTGQGEETQYF	TGCGCCAGCAGTGACACGGGACAGGGAGAGGAGACCCAGTACTTC
-	TRBD1	TRBJ1-3	TRBV2	CASTYSTGGSSGNTIYF	TGTGCCAGCACCTATTCTACAGGGGGTAGCTCTGGAAACACCATATATTTT
-	-	TRBJ1-1	TRBV9	CASSKGGDGEAFF	TGTGCCAGCAGCAAAGGGGGGGACGGTGAAGCTTTCTTT
-	-	TRBJ1-6	TRBV5-6	CASSLEQNNSPLHF	TGTGCCAGCAGCTTAGAACAGAATAATTCACCCCTCCACTTT
-	-	TRBJ1-6	TRBV6-5	CASSYGQGTSPLHF	TGTGCCAGCAGTTACGGGCAGGGGACTTCACCCCTCCACTTT
-	-	TRBJ1-4	TRBV4-3	CASSQAWGYTNEKLFF	TGCGCCAGCAGCCAAGCTTGGGGCTACACTAATGAAAAACTGTTTTTT
-	-	TRBJ2-1	TRBV7-3	CASSLTGTLHRGNEQFF	TGTGCCAGCAGCTTAACCGGGACTCTCCACCGGGGCAATGAGCAGTTCTTC
-	-	TRBJ1-2	TRBV21-1	CASSKKGQGELYYGYTF	TGTGCCAGCAGCAAAAAGGGACAGGGTGAACTCTACTATGGCTACACCTTC
-	TRBD1	TRBJ2-7	TRBV5-1	CASSLVTGTGILYEQYF	TGCGCCAGCAGCTTGGTCACCGGGACAGGGATACTATACGAGCAGTACTTC
-	-	TRBJ1-3	TRBV6-5	CASSREISGNTIYF	TGTGCCAGCAGTCGAGAAATCTCTGGAAACACCATATATTTT
many	-	TRBJ1-6	TRBV11-2	CASSLELGAGSPLHF	TGTGCCAGCAGCTTGGAGTTAGGGGCGGGATCACCCCTCCACTTT